Following are 17 T cell receptor beta chains from one sample sequenced in a study of esophageal squamous cell carcinoma under preoperative chemotherapy. TCRdb reprocessed the PCR reads with MiXCR, giving one entry per CDR3 protein. The sample includes some 30,000 distinct CDR3 sequences, less than 65% of them seen just once. Noted time point: after preoperative PTX-NDP chemotherapy. Sampling was carried out from a patient given preoperative chemotherapy. The origin of the receptors is a human donor with esophageal squamous cell carcinoma. The donor label of this sample is uncertain.

This clonotype turned up a few times. V is TRBV6-1 and J is TRBJ2-2; D might be TRBD2 (5 bases). The end of the DNA aligns better with TRBJ2-3, so the J call may be wrong. The V gene's germline CDR1 is MNHNS and CDR2 SASEGT. There are 11 residues in the CDR3. As DNA, the CDR3 is TGTGCCAGCGTAGGCACCGGGGAGCAGTATTTT. Translation: CASVGTGEQYF.

About this clonotype itself: The germline gene is not matched at one end of the junction; a read error may be the cause. The chain uses TRBV7-8 and TRBJ2-3; D tentatively reads TRBD1 or TRBD2 (5 bases each). The CDR3 has 16 amino acids. The germline V gene encodes CDR1 SGHVS and CDR2 FQNEAQ. CDR3 in amino acids: CASSNPGLGAKNTQYF. The CDR3 nucleotides read TGTGCCAGCAGCAACCCGGGGCTGGGAGCCAAAAATACGCAGTATTTC.

Comment on this clonotype: A read error may account for a junction end that differs from germline. This chain links TRBV6-8 with TRBJ2-6; a possible D gene is TRBD1 (6 bases). This CDR3 spans 14 amino acids. The germline CDR1 and CDR2 sequences are MNHGY and SAAAGT. Here the CDR3 reads CASTGAAGANVQNF. In nucleotides, the CDR3 is TGTGCCAGCACAGGGGCGGCGGGCGCCAACGTGCAGAACTTC.

This clonotype was observed many times. J is TRBJ2-1 and V is TRBV6-2 or TRBV6-3; D is possibly TRBD2 (7 bases). The CDR3 is 16 amino acids. Germline CDR1 MNHEY, CDR2 SVGEGT. The V and J ends lost 1 base and 6 bases respectively, with 16 bases between them. CDR3 bases: TGTGCCAGCAGTTACTTTGGGGGCCGGGGGGTCAATGAGCAGTTCTTC. Encoded protein: CASSYFGGRGVNEQFF.

This clonotype was seen repeatedly, ten times or more. The V call is TRBV6-1, the J call TRBJ2-5; D unclear. CDR3 size: 14 residues. Germline-derived CDR1 and CDR2 are MNHNS and SASEGT. V was shortened by 5 bases and J by 11 bases, with 21 bases between the two germline ends. The CDR3 region has the DNA TGTGCCAGCAGTCCCGGACCCGGTTCCGATGAGCAGTACTTC. It encodes CASSPGPGSDEQYF.

In the case of this clonotype: One end of the junction does not line up with germline, which may come from a read error. V and J are TRBV6-1 and TRBJ2-3; weak D call: TRBD2 (5 bases). The CDR3 spans 14 residues. CDR1 is MNHNS, CDR2 SASEGT, per germline. CDR3 sequence: CARSAGRAHDTQYF. The CDR3 DNA follows: TGTGCCAGGAGTGCGGGCCGAGCCCACGATACCCAGTATTTC.

With respect to this clonotype: A junction end diverges from the germline sequence, so it may reflect a read error. The chain links TRBV12-3 or TRBV12-4 to TRBJ2-4; TRBD2 agrees at 8 bases. This CDR3 is built from 16 residues. Here the CDR3 reads CASSTTGGGAKNIQYF. The DNA for the CDR3 is TGTGCCAGCAGTACTACGGGGGGGGGAGCCAAAAACATTCAGTATTTC.

The gene calls are TRBV7-3 and TRBJ2-4, with TRBD2 matching over 10 bases. There are 13 residues in the CDR3. The germline gives CDR1 SGHTA, CDR2 FQGTGA. The V and J ends lost 1 base and 13 bases, in that order; junction bases with no gene match: 4. The CDR3 DNA follows: TGTGCCAGCAGCTTAATGCTAGCGGGGGAGCAGTACTTC. Its translation: CASSLMLAGEQYF.

This clonotype was detected only once. V is TRBV7-2 and J is TRBJ2-5; no clear D gene. The CDR3 extends over 14 amino acids. The germline V and J ends were trimmed by 5 bases and 7 bases, with 17 bases remaining between them. The V gene's germline CDR1 is SGHTA and CDR2 FQGNSA. DNA of the CDR3: TGTGCCAGCAGCCAATTGGGTGACCCAGGGACCCAGTACTTC. It codes for CASSQLGDPGTQYF. The full variable domain, completed using reference TRBV7-2 and TRBJ2-5, is GAGVSQSPSNKVTEKGKDVELRCDPISGHTALYWYRQSLGQGLEFLIYFQGNSAPDKSGLPSDRFSAERTGGSVSTLTIQRTQQEDSAVYLCASSQLGDPGTQYFGPGTRLLVL.

A word on this clonotype: Sequence at one end of the junction differs from germline and may be a read error. The chain links TRBV12-3 or TRBV12-4 to TRBJ2-4, with D uncertain. CDR3 size: 16 residues. The DNA for the CDR3 is TGTGCGTGCAGCACCTCGGGCCTGGGCAGCAAAAATATTCAGTACTTC. Translated: CACSTSGLGSKNIQYF.

This clonotype has ten or more counts. The rearrangement uses TRBV11-2 and TRBJ2-3; tentatively, D is TRBD1 or TRBD2 (7 bases each). Looked up from germline, CDR1 is SGHAT and CDR2 is FQNNGV. V lost 1 base, J lost 2 bases, and 13 bases lay in between. The CDR3 is 16 amino acids. The CDR3: CASSLVQGGITDTQYF. The DNA of the CDR3 is TGTGCCAGCAGCTTAGTTCAGGGGGGGATCACAGATACGCAGTATTTT.

In its sample, this clonotype was seen many times. The rearrangement links TRBV7-2 to TRBJ2-5, with 9 bases matching TRBD1. V shed 2 bases, J shed 5 bases, and the junction held 3 bases outside the gene matches. Germline CDR1 and CDR2: SGHTA and FQGNSA. This CDR3 spans 14 amino acids. In DNA, the CDR3 is TGTGCCAGCAGCTTAACAGGGGGCTACGAGACCCAGTACTTC. Protein sequence: CASSLTGGYETQYF.

This clonotype showed up many times. The rearrangement links TRBV12-3 or TRBV12-4 to TRBJ1-5; D may be TRBD1 (5 bases). Trimming removed 3 bases from V and 4 bases from J, with 7 bases in between. The CDR3 loop spans 13 amino acids. The DNA for the CDR3 is TGTGCCAGCAGTTTTAGGGGTAATCAGCCCCAGCATTTT. Its translation: CASSFRGNQPQHF.

CDR3 protein: CASSFRGGQRKDTQYF. The CDR3 bases are TGTGCCAGCAGCTTTCGGGGGGGGCAACGCAAAGATACGCAGTATTTT. This chain uses TRBV7-2 with TRBJ2-3, with TRBD2 matching 8 bases. CDR1 is SGHTA, CDR2 FQGNSA, per germline. With V trimmed by 3 bases and J by 5 bases, 10 bases remained unmatched. The CDR3 has 16 amino acids.

The chain recombines TRBV7-8 with TRBJ2-2; D might be TRBD2 (7 bases). The DNA end is more similar to TRBJ2-3, so the J call may be wrong. Germline CDR1 SGHVS, CDR2 FQNEAQ. The CDR3 sequence is 16 residues long. CDR3 bases: TGTGCCAGCAGGCGCCTCCGGGGGGCAAGCACAGAGAAGCAGTATTTT. As protein: CASRRLRGASTEKQYF.

This clonotype was counted many times. The rearrangement links TRBV6-4 to TRBJ2-7; D is possibly TRBD2 (5 bases). Trimming removed 5 bases from V and 0 bases from J, with 11 bases in between. Looked up from germline, CDR1 is MRHNA and CDR2 is SNTAGT. The CDR3 is made up of 14 amino acids. CDR3 bases: TGTGCCAGCAGTCTCCTAGCTGGCTCCTACGAGCAGTACTTC. It codes for CASSLLAGSYEQYF.

The gene calls are TRBV15 and TRBJ2-1; 10 bases match TRBD1. After removal of 6 bases from V and 12 bases from J, the junction contained 14 bases not matched to a gene. CDR1 LNHNV and CDR2 YYDKDF come from the germline V gene (reference sequence). CDR3 length equals 15 residues. CDR3 DNA: TGTGCCACCAGGGCCCGGGACAGGGGCCTAGATGGGCAGTTCTTC. Its translation: CATRARDRGLDGQFF.